These T cell receptor beta chains were read from a single sample in a study of beta chain features in type 1 diabetes. Profiling relied on immunoSEQ multiplex PCR, and the TCRdb table lists in-frame clones only, not all of them. The sample has a few hundred thousand clones, around 13% seen once. The sequenced sample was naive CD4+ T cells from blood. Source of these receptors: a man younger than 40 with type 1 diabetes. Both conserved end residues are part of each CDR3. Fields, in order: clone size, CDR3 length, D gene, V gene, J gene, CDR3 protein, CDR3 DNA. The D gene is left open where the match is weak. Only part of the rows carry a size: once, few, many, or a class if the clone is expanded.

clone size: NA; CDR3 length: 15; D gene: NA; V gene: TRBV19; J gene: TRBJ2-6; CDR3 protein: CASSEEGTGANVLTF; CDR3 DNA: TGTGCCAGTAGTGAGGAGGGCACTGGGGCCAACGTCCTGACTTTC
clone size: few; CDR3 length: 15; D gene: NA; V gene: TRBV7-8; J gene: TRBJ1-1; CDR3 protein: CASSTQQGAGTEAFF; CDR3 DNA: TGTGCCAGCAGCACCCAACAGGGTGCAGGAACTGAAGCTTTCTTT
clone size: few; CDR3 length: 13; D gene: NA; V gene: TRBV5-1; J gene: TRBJ2-7; CDR3 protein: CASSLGLGDEQYF; CDR3 DNA: TGCGCCAGCAGCTTGGGTTTAGGGGACGAGCAGTACTTC
clone size: few; CDR3 length: 13; D gene: TRBD1; V gene: TRBV6-1; J gene: TRBJ1-2; CDR3 protein: CASSARDSYGYTF; CDR3 DNA: TGTGCCAGCAGTGCCCGGGACAGCTATGGCTACACCTTC
clone size: NA; CDR3 length: 14; D gene: NA; V gene: TRBV5-1; J gene: TRBJ2-2; CDR3 protein: CASSLIGNTGELFF; CDR3 DNA: TGCGCCAGCAGCTTGATCGGTAACACCGGGGAGCTGTTTTTT
clone size: few; CDR3 length: 14; D gene: NA; V gene: TRBV30; J gene: TRBJ1-1; CDR3 protein: CAWRVTGLNTEAFF; CDR3 DNA: TGTGCCTGGAGGGTGACAGGTTTGAACACTGAAGCTTTCTTT
clone size: NA; CDR3 length: 14; D gene: TRBD2; V gene: TRBV5-1; J gene: TRBJ2-3; CDR3 protein: CASSLAGDTDTQYF; CDR3 DNA: TGCGCCAGTTCCCTAGCGGGAGACACAGATACGCAGTATTTT
clone size: few; CDR3 length: 15; D gene: TRBD1; V gene: TRBV5-4; J gene: TRBJ1-6; CDR3 protein: CASSPTTGVSSPLHF; CDR3 DNA: TGTGCCAGCAGCCCAACGACAGGGGTTTCGTCACCCCTCCACTTT
clone size: few; CDR3 length: 14; D gene: TRBD2; V gene: TRBV19; J gene: TRBJ2-7; CDR3 protein: CASSPGGFSYEQYF; CDR3 DNA: TGTGCCAGTAGTCCCGGGGGGTTTTCCTACGAGCAGTACTTC
clone size: NA; CDR3 length: 17; D gene: TRBD2; V gene: TRBV4-1; J gene: TRBJ2-3; CDR3 protein: CASSQDTSGGLTDTQYF; CDR3 DNA: TGCGCCAGCAGCCAAGATACTAGCGGGGGACTCACAGATACGCAGTATTTT
clone size: NA; CDR3 length: 14; D gene: TRBD1; V gene: TRBV29-1; J gene: TRBJ2-2; CDR3 protein: CSVRDRANTGELFF; CDR3 DNA: TGCAGCGTTCGGGACAGGGCGAACACCGGGGAGCTGTTTTTT
clone size: NA; CDR3 length: 13; D gene: NA; V gene: TRBV4-2; J gene: TRBJ1-5; CDR3 protein: CASSQKGDQPQHF; CDR3 DNA: TGTGCCAGCAGCCAGAAGGGGGACCAGCCCCAGCATTTT
clone size: NA; CDR3 length: 13; D gene: NA; V gene: TRBV5-1; J gene: TRBJ2-1; CDR3 protein: CASSLDPGNEQFF; CDR3 DNA: TGCGCCAGCAGCTTAGACCCGGGGAATGAGCAGTTCTTC
clone size: few; CDR3 length: 15; D gene: TRBD1; V gene: TRBV7-2; J gene: TRBJ1-2; CDR3 protein: CASSLRQGALYGYTF; CDR3 DNA: TGTGCCAGCAGCCTTAGACAGGGGGCGTTATATGGCTACACCTTC
clone size: few; CDR3 length: 13; D gene: NA; V gene: TRBV5-1; J gene: TRBJ1-2; CDR3 protein: CASGSGSNYGYTF; CDR3 DNA: TGCGCCAGTGGTAGCGGTTCTAACTATGGCTACACCTTC
clone size: few; CDR3 length: 12; D gene: TRBD2; V gene: TRBV19; J gene: TRBJ2-7; CDR3 protein: CATASGGYEQYF; CDR3 DNA: TGTGCCACCGCTAGCGGGGGGTACGAGCAGTACTTC
clone size: few; CDR3 length: 15; D gene: TRBD2; V gene: TRBV2; J gene: TRBJ2-2; CDR3 protein: CASRIAGGNTGELFF; CDR3 DNA: TGTGCCAGCAGAATAGCGGGGGGGAACACCGGGGAGCTGTTTTTT
clone size: many; CDR3 length: 12; D gene: NA; V gene: TRBV29-1; J gene: TRBJ2-6; CDR3 protein: CSAIAGANVLTF; CDR3 DNA: TGCAGCGCTATCGCTGGGGCCAACGTCCTGACTTTC
clone size: NA; CDR3 length: 14; D gene: NA; V gene: TRBV5-1; J gene: TRBJ2-5; CDR3 protein: CASTIGRFQETQYF; CDR3 DNA: TGCGCCAGCACCATTGGCCGCTTCCAAGAGACCCAGTACTTC
clone size: once; CDR3 length: 15; D gene: TRBD1; V gene: TRBV6-6; J gene: TRBJ2-2; CDR3 protein: CASRSTGPNTGELFF; CDR3 DNA: TGTGCCAGCAGGTCGACAGGGCCGAACACCGGGGAGCTGTTTTTT
clone size: NA; CDR3 length: 14; D gene: NA; V gene: TRBV30; J gene: TRBJ2-7; CDR3 protein: CAWSVRSGFDEQYF; CDR3 DNA: TGTGCCTGGAGTGTACGATCAGGGTTCGACGAGCAGTACTTC
clone size: few; CDR3 length: 15; D gene: TRBD2; V gene: TRBV11-2; J gene: TRBJ2-1; CDR3 protein: CASSFRTSGRNEQFF; CDR3 DNA: TGTGCCAGCAGCTTCCGGACTAGCGGGAGGAATGAGCAGTTCTTC
clone size: few; CDR3 length: 15; D gene: TRBD1; V gene: TRBV6-4; J gene: TRBJ2-3; CDR3 protein: CASSSQGLSTDTQYF; CDR3 DNA: TGTGCCAGCAGCTCACAGGGGTTAAGCACAGATACGCAGTATTTT
clone size: NA; CDR3 length: 12; D gene: NA; V gene: TRBV2; J gene: TRBJ2-5; CDR3 protein: CASRLTGETQYF; CDR3 DNA: TGTGCCAGCCGACTAACCGGAGAGACCCAGTACTTC
clone size: NA; CDR3 length: 17; D gene: TRBD1; V gene: TRBV5-1; J gene: TRBJ1-1; CDR3 protein: CASSLELGQGANTEAFF; CDR3 DNA: TGCGCCAGCAGCCTAGAACTCGGACAGGGGGCGAACACTGAAGCTTTCTTT
clone size: NA; CDR3 length: 15; D gene: TRBD1; V gene: TRBV5-1; J gene: TRBJ2-1; CDR3 protein: CASRSTGGGNNEQFF; CDR3 DNA: TGCGCCAGCAGGTCCACAGGGGGCGGGAACAATGAGCAGTTCTTC
clone size: NA; CDR3 length: 13; D gene: TRBD1; V gene: TRBV25-1; J gene: TRBJ1-1; CDR3 protein: CASKGTGGTEAFF; CDR3 DNA: TGTGCCAGCAAGGGGACAGGGGGCACTGAAGCTTTCTTT
clone size: few; CDR3 length: 14; D gene: TRBD1; V gene: TRBV5-1; J gene: TRBJ1-1; CDR3 protein: CASSFGQENTEAFF; CDR3 DNA: TGCGCCAGCAGCTTTGGACAGGAGAACACTGAAGCTTTCTTT
clone size: NA; CDR3 length: 15; D gene: TRBD1; V gene: TRBV18; J gene: TRBJ2-7; CDR3 protein: CASSPGQISLIEQYF; CDR3 DNA: TGTGCCAGCTCACCGGGACAGATATCCTTGATCGAGCAGTACTTC
clone size: NA; CDR3 length: 13; D gene: NA; V gene: TRBV29-1; J gene: TRBJ1-1; CDR3 protein: CSANDRWNTEAFF; CDR3 DNA: TGCAGCGCCAACGACAGATGGAACACTGAAGCTTTCTTT
clone size: NA; CDR3 length: 13; D gene: TRBD1; V gene: TRBV7-2; J gene: TRBJ1-1; CDR3 protein: CASSNRGNTEAFF; CDR3 DNA: TGTGCCAGCAGTAACAGGGGGAACACTGAAGCTTTCTTT
clone size: few; CDR3 length: 17; D gene: TRBD2; V gene: TRBV11-2; J gene: TRBJ2-3; CDR3 protein: CASSLDVTSVGTDTQYF; CDR3 DNA: TGTGCCAGCAGCTTAGATGTAACTAGCGTTGGCACAGATACGCAGTATTTT
clone size: NA; CDR3 length: 13; D gene: TRBD1; V gene: TRBV19; J gene: TRBJ1-2; CDR3 protein: CASSTLGQDGYTF; CDR3 DNA: TGTGCCAGTAGTACCCTGGGACAGGATGGCTACACCTTC